The T cell receptor beta chain under discussion was sequenced for a study of shared clonotypes between healthy human individuals. The study, taken as a whole, reports: Naive subsets usually exceeded memory subsets in estimated richness.

At a deep level, the assay was run. Some clones are missing from TCRdb's copy, which holds only in-frame ones; the method was immunoSEQ multiplex PCR. The sample has 850,000 to 1,200,000 clones; around 74% are singletons. With regard to this clone: Antigen specificity is unknown.

Trimming removed 2 bases from V and 8 bases from J; junction bases left unmatched: 13. The V gene's germline CDR1 is MDHEN and CDR2 SYDVKM. This CDR3 region has 16 residues. Sample: memory CD4+ T cells sorted from blood. Subset denoted: CD45RA-negative fraction. The rearrangement links TRBV28 to TRBJ1-2, with 8 positions matching TRBD1. The TCR originated in a man younger than 35 in good health. The CDR3 protein is CASSLNDRGPSRGYTF. CDR3 DNA: TGTGCCAGCAGTTTAAATGACAGGGGACCCTCAAGGGGCTACACCTTC.